The rows below give T cell receptor beta chains drawn from one sample of a study of blood T cell repertoires in COVID-19. Profiled with immunoSEQ multiplex PCR; TCRdb holds only in-frame clones, not every one. The sample holds some 260,000 clones, approximately 82% seen once. Sequenced material: peripheral blood. The receptors originated from a woman younger than 30 with acute or convalescent COVID-19. CDR3s include the opening cysteine and the closing phenylalanine or tryptophan. D genes are given only for firm matches. Size is omitted from some rows. Given values are once, few, many or a class for expanded clones.

V: TRBV11-3; size: -; J: TRBJ2-1; D: -; DNA: TGTGCCAGCAGCTTAGATGGGTTGGGGGGAGGAAATGAGCAGTTCTTC; CDR3: CASSLDGLGGGNEQFF
V: TRBV5-8; size: -; J: TRBJ2-3; D: TRBD2; DNA: TGTGCCAGCAAGCGGGAGGGGACAGATACGCAGTATTTT; CDR3: CASKREGTDTQYF
V: TRBV7-2; size: -; J: TRBJ1-2; D: TRBD1; DNA: TGTGCCAGCAGCTACCCTAGCCCGGGACAGGGGTTCTATGGCTACACCTTC; CDR3: CASSYPSPGQGFYGYTF
V: TRBV28; size: -; J: TRBJ2-1; D: TRBD1; DNA: TGTGCCAGCAGTTTGTTTGGGCAGGGGGCTTATGAGCAGTTCTTC; CDR3: CASSLFGQGAYEQFF
V: TRBV29-1; size: -; J: TRBJ1-6; D: TRBD1; DNA: TGCAGCGCCAGGACAGGGCATGACAATTCACCCCTCCACTTT; CDR3: CSARTGHDNSPLHF
V: TRBV27; size: -; J: TRBJ2-1; D: TRBD2; DNA: TGTGCCAGCAGTTGGGGAACTAGCGGGAAGTACAATGAGCAGTTCTTC; CDR3: CASSWGTSGKYNEQFF
V: TRBV5-5; size: once; J: TRBJ2-7; D: TRBD1; DNA: TGTGCCAGCAGCTGGACAGGAACCTACGAGCAGTACTTC; CDR3: CASSWTGTYEQYF
V: TRBV30; size: -; J: TRBJ2-7; D: TRBD2; DNA: TGTGCCTGGACCGGGGTGGGAGGGACCTACGAGCAGTACTTC; CDR3: CAWTGVGGTYEQYF
V: TRBV5-6; size: -; J: TRBJ1-1; D: TRBD1; DNA: TGTGCCAGCAGCTTTGCAGGGGGCGTCGTTGAAGCTTTCTTT; CDR3: CASSFAGGVVEAFF
V: TRBV5-4; size: -; J: TRBJ2-3; D: TRBD2; DNA: TGTGCCAGCACCGGGACTAGCGGGAGAGCTGATACGCAGTATTTT; CDR3: CASTGTSGRADTQYF
V: TRBV5-6; size: -; J: TRBJ2-1; D: TRBD2; DNA: TGTGCCAGCAGCCAAATAGCGGGAGGGAACAATGAGCAGTTCTTC; CDR3: CASSQIAGGNNEQFF
V: TRBV15; size: once; J: TRBJ2-5; D: TRBD2; DNA: TGTGCCACCAGCAGGGGACTAGCGGGAGCGCAAGAGACCCAGTACTTC; CDR3: CATSRGLAGAQETQYF
V: TRBV18; size: -; J: TRBJ2-1; D: TRBD2; DNA: TGTGCCAGCTCACCTACGGGACTAGCGCAAACAGGGAATGAGCAGTTCTTC; CDR3: CASSPTGLAQTGNEQFF
V: TRBV20-1; size: -; J: TRBJ2-7; D: -; DNA: TGCAGTGCTACGCTAGGCTACGAGCAGTACTTC; CDR3: CSATLGYEQYF
V: TRBV3-1/TRBV3-2; size: -; J: TRBJ1-2; D: -; DNA: TGTGCCAGCAGCCAAGAAGGCGGCTATGGCTACACCTTC; CDR3: CASSQEGGYGYTF
V: TRBV21-1; size: -; J: TRBJ1-2; D: -; DNA: TGTGCCAGCAGCAAAGAATTTTCGGGGGGTGGCTACACCTTC; CDR3: CASSKEFSGGGYTF
V: TRBV30; size: -; J: TRBJ2-7; D: -; DNA: TGTGCCTGGGGCACGGACACCTACGAGCAGTACTTC; CDR3: CAWGTDTYEQYF
V: TRBV9; size: -; J: TRBJ2-2; D: TRBD1; DNA: TGTGCCAGCAGCGTAGAGGGGGCCCGGACTACCGGGGAGCTGTTTTTT; CDR3: CASSVEGARTTGELFF
V: TRBV6-5; size: -; J: TRBJ2-3; D: TRBD2; DNA: TGTGCCAGCAGCCCACTAGCGGGAGGGGCAGATACGCAGTATTTT; CDR3: CASSPLAGGADTQYF
V: TRBV5-6; size: -; J: TRBJ2-1; D: TRBD1; DNA: TGTGCCAGCAGCGCCACAGGGGGCAACTACAATGAGCAGTTCTTC; CDR3: CASSATGGNYNEQFF
V: TRBV9; size: -; J: TRBJ2-1; D: -; DNA: TGTGCCAGCAGCGTAGCCTCTGGGCTAGCCTACGTTGAGCAGTTCTTC; CDR3: CASSVASGLAYVEQFF
V: TRBV6-5; size: -; J: TRBJ1-1; D: TRBD1; DNA: TGTGCCAGCAGGGACAGGGGGAACACTGAAGCTTTCTTT; CDR3: CASRDRGNTEAFF
V: TRBV7-3; size: -; J: TRBJ2-3; D: -; DNA: TGTGCCAGCAGCCTGAACTCAGATACGCAGTATTTT; CDR3: CASSLNSDTQYF
V: TRBV29-1; size: -; J: TRBJ1-1; D: -; DNA: TGCAGCGTTGGCTCAGGGGCCTTCACTGAAGCTTTCTTT; CDR3: CSVGSGAFTEAFF
V: TRBV19; size: -; J: TRBJ2-7; D: TRBD1; DNA: TGTGCCAGTAGTATCGATCCCCCCGGACAGGGTCGCTACGAGCAGTACTTC; CDR3: CASSIDPPGQGRYEQYF
V: TRBV6-2/TRBV6-3; size: once; J: TRBJ2-1; D: -; DNA: TGTGCCAGCAGTTACTCCCACGCCCGAGGTGAGCAGTTCTTC; CDR3: CASSYSHARGEQFF
V: TRBV29-1; size: -; J: TRBJ1-6; D: -; DNA: TGCAGCGTTGCGGAACAGGGCGAAAATTCACCCCTCCACTTT; CDR3: CSVAEQGENSPLHF
V: TRBV11-2; size: -; J: TRBJ1-1; D: -; DNA: TGTGCCAGCAGCCCTTGGGGCCCAGGGGCTGAAGCTTTCTTT; CDR3: CASSPWGPGAEAFF
V: TRBV11-2; size: -; J: TRBJ2-3; D: -; DNA: TGTGCCAGCAGCTTAGGCTTTACTAGCACAGATACGCAGTATTTT; CDR3: CASSLGFTSTDTQYF
V: TRBV4-3; size: -; J: TRBJ1-2; D: TRBD1; DNA: TGCGCCAGCAGCCAGCTGGGAGCAGGGGGCGGCTACACCTTC; CDR3: CASSQLGAGGGYTF
V: TRBV6-4; size: -; J: TRBJ1-2; D: -; DNA: TGTGCCAGCAGTGAAGCCCCTTTCTTTGGCTATGGCTACACCTTC; CDR3: CASSEAPFFGYGYTF
V: TRBV27; size: once; J: TRBJ2-7; D: -; DNA: TGTGCCAGCAGCCGGGACAACTACGAGCAGTACTTC; CDR3: CASSRDNYEQYF
V: TRBV12-3/TRBV12-4; size: -; J: TRBJ2-2; D: -; DNA: TGTGCCAGCACGGGGGATCCCGGGGAGCTGTTTTTT; CDR3: CASTGDPGELFF
V: TRBV6-2/TRBV6-3; size: -; J: TRBJ2-1; D: -; DNA: TGTGCCAGCAGCCCGTCGGGGATGTACAATGAGCAGTTCTTC; CDR3: CASSPSGMYNEQFF
V: TRBV19; size: once; J: TRBJ1-1; D: TRBD1; DNA: TGTGCCAGTAGTAGAACGGGACAGCTGAACACTGAAGCTTTCTTT; CDR3: CASSRTGQLNTEAFF
V: TRBV7-9; size: -; J: TRBJ1-1; D: TRBD1; DNA: TGTGCCAGCAGCTTTGCGGACAGGATGAACACTGAAGCTTTCTTT; CDR3: CASSFADRMNTEAFF
V: TRBV6-6; size: once; J: TRBJ2-3; D: TRBD2; DNA: TGTGCCAGCAGTTACGGCCTAGCGGGACGCACAGATACGCAGTATTTT; CDR3: CASSYGLAGRTDTQYF
V: TRBV27; size: -; J: TRBJ2-3; D: -; DNA: TGTGCCACCGAACAGGGTGACGGCACAGATACGCAGTATTTT; CDR3: CATEQGDGTDTQYF
V: TRBV19; size: -; J: TRBJ1-1; D: TRBD1; DNA: TGTGCCAGTAACCGACAGGGTTGGGACACTGAAGCTTTCTTT; CDR3: CASNRQGWDTEAFF
V: TRBV27; size: -; J: TRBJ2-7; D: TRBD2; DNA: TGTGCCACCTATGGTTCCGGGGGCGCGATGGCGGGAGGGCCGTTCGAGCAGTACTTC; CDR3: CATYGSGGAMAGGPFEQYF
V: TRBV21-1; size: -; J: TRBJ1-5; D: -; DNA: TGTGCCAGCAGCAAAAGGGAGGACAGGGGAAGCAATCAGCCCCAGCATTTT; CDR3: CASSKREDRGSNQPQHF
V: TRBV7-8; size: -; J: TRBJ2-5; D: -; DNA: TGTGCCAGCAGCTTAGATCTAGCGATGGAGACCCAGTACTTC; CDR3: CASSLDLAMETQYF
V: TRBV6-6; size: -; J: TRBJ1-2; D: TRBD1; DNA: TGTGCCAGCAGCCGGGACAGCTATGGCTACACCTTC; CDR3: CASSRDSYGYTF
V: TRBV20-1; size: -; J: TRBJ2-7; D: TRBD2; DNA: TGCAGTGCCAGTACTAGCGGGAGGGCCTACGAGCAGTACTTC; CDR3: CSASTSGRAYEQYF